This T cell receptor (beta chain) was documented in a study of cytomegalovirus exposure and HLA in healthy donors. Study-wide findings and caveats: Rare TCR sequences dominated, though some public TCRs recurred in many donors.

Germline values: CDR1 SGHTA, CDR2 FQGNSA. This CDR3 has 15 residues. V shed 10 bases, J shed 6 bases, and the junction held 12 bases outside the gene matches. Use of 60 Vbeta and 13 Jbeta primers characterized the PCR. Sequenced by immunoSEQ multiplex PCR; TCRdb stores in-frame clones only, minus some. The sample yields 120,000 or so clones, about 80% seen once. As for this clone: What it binds is unknown.

The sequence came from a woman in her 50s in good health and CMV-seropositive. Input material: PBMCs. The chain has TRBV7-2 and TRBJ2-2; TRBD1 aligns across 9 bases. The CDR3, as DNA: TGTGCCATATTCAAGAGGACAGGGGCGTCCGGGGAGCTGTTTTTT. Its protein is CAIFKRTGASGELFF.